One and the same sample provided the 31 T cell receptor gamma chains below, sequenced in a study of gamma-delta T cells after stem cell transplantation. TCRdb re-called the RT-PCR reads using CATT. Among around 2,100 gamma-chain clones, roughly 6.7% were seen once, and the ten largest hold about three fifths. Source material: gamma-delta T cells. These receptors originate from a human donor. It is not recorded whose cells these are; they may come from a transplant donor.

Remarks on this clone: It differs at one base from a far larger clone, so likely a read error. The identical CDR3 is also encoded by other nucleotide sequences in the sample. The chain couples TRGV9 to TRGJP. In the absence of a J gene in TCRdb, the DNA was matched to germline to assign it here. Germline CDR1 GITISATS, CDR2 ISYDGTV (reference sequence). This CDR3 has 16 residues. The CDR3 region is CALWEVEELGKKIKVF. For the CDR3, the DNA is TGTGCCTTGTGGGAGGTGGAAGAGTTGGGTAAAAAAATCAAGGTATTT.

The V gene remains uncalled, whereas the J gene is TRGJ1 or TRGJ2. This CDR3 is built from 14 residues. The chain's CDR3 is CALWSSSPYYKKLF. As DNA, the CDR3 is TGTGCCTTGTGGTCTTCATCGCCTTATTATAAGAAACTCTTT.

This clone was counted a few times. A clone one base away is much larger, so this may be a read error. The CDR3 is CALWEVRVELGKKIKVF. CDR3 sequence (DNA): TGTGCCTTGTGGGAGGTGCGGGTGGAGTTGGGCAAAAAAATAAAGGTATTT. No J gene was called, and the V gene is TRGV9. Germline V gene data show CDR1 as GITISATS and CDR2 as ISYDGTV (reference sequence). This CDR3 has 17 residues.

No J gene call was made, and the V gene is TRGV9. Germline CDR1 and CDR2: GITISATS and ISYDGTV (reference sequence). CDR3 length: 13 residues. The DNA for the CDR3 is TGTGCCTTGTGGGAGCACGATTATTATAAGAAACTATTT. This sequence encodes CALWEHDYYKKLF.

V gene TRGV9 combines with J gene TRGJ1 or TRGJ2. Assignment of the J gene here rests on matching the DNA to germline, because TCRdb gives none. The CDR3 extends over 15 amino acids. J lost 10 bases, V lost 5 bases, and 20 bases had no gene match. Germline CDR1 is GITISATS and CDR2 is ISYDGTV (reference sequence). Written as DNA, the CDR3 is TGTGCCTTGTGGGGGATATTGGTTTATAAGGACAAGAAACTCTTT. This encodes CALWGILVYKDKKLF.

Within the sample, this clone is medium-sized. The rearrangement uses TRGV9 and TRGJP. This CDR3 has 17 residues. The V gene end was trimmed by 4 bases and the J gene end by 2 bases; junction bases not matched to a gene: 5. Germline CDR1 reads GITISATS; CDR2 reads ISYDGTV (reference sequence). The CDR3 DNA reads TGTGCCTTGTGGGATCAAAGGCAAGAGTTGGGCAAAAAAATCAAGGTATTT. Protein sequence: CALWDQRQELGKKIKVF.

This clone was seen only once. The J gene is TRGJ1 or TRGJ2, while no V gene call was made. This CDR3 contains 13 residues. The CDR3: CATWDASFVEKLF. CDR3 coding DNA: TGTGCCACCTGGGACGCCAGTTTCGTAGAGAAACTCTTT.

This clone is large by share. The CDR3 bases are TGTGCCACCTGGGATTGGAATACCACTGGTTGGTTCAAGATATTT. Translating it yields CATWDWNTTGWFKIF. This chain connects TRGV8 to TRGJP1. Unmatched junction bases numbered 4, after V lost 3 bases and J lost 0 bases. The CDR3 consists of 15 residues. Germline values: CDR1 VENAVY, CDR2 YDSYNSRV.

In this sample, this clone turned up a few times. The protein in TCRdb stems from a much larger clone and differs at residue 3 from this DNA's translation, likely a read error; here the protein is translated from the DNA. The genes are TRGV9 and TRGJP. TCRdb supplies no J gene; here it was assigned by aligning the nucleotide sequence to germline. The CDR3 length is 16 residues. Germline V gene lookup returns CDR1 GITISATS and CDR2 ISYDGTV (reference sequence). The CDR3 loop reads CAVWEVEELGKKIKVF. The CDR3 bases are TGTGCCGTGTGGGAGGTGGAAGAGTTGGGCAAAAAAATCAAGGTATTT.

The sample holds a few counts of this clone. The TCRdb protein, from a much larger clone, departs from this DNA's translation at residue 10, likely by read error; the protein shown derives from the DNA. The chain links TRGV9 to TRGJ1 or TRGJ2. Trimming at V came to 0 bases and at J to 15 bases, leaving 11 bases not matched to a gene. CDR1 is GITISATS, CDR2 ISYDGTV, per germline (reference sequence). The CDR3 consists of 12 residues. CDR3 sequence reads: CALWEVREETLF. In DNA form, the CDR3 reads TGTGCCTTGTGGGAGGTGCGAGAGGAGACACTCTTT.

This clone appeared a few times. Different DNA sequences within this sample yield the same CDR3. V usage is TRGV9 and J usage is TRGJ1 or TRGJ2. As TCRdb names no J gene, one was assigned here on the basis of a DNA match to germline. The germline CDR1 and CDR2 sequences are GITISATS and ISYDGTV (reference sequence). V lost 3 bases, J lost 4 bases, and 6 bases stayed unmatched. This CDR3 contains 13 residues. Here the CDR3 reads CALWEHKYYKKLF. Here the CDR3 DNA reads TGTGCCTTGTGGGAGCATAAGTATTATAAGAAACTCTTT.

In regard to this clone: TCRdb records a much larger clone's protein for this DNA, with a difference at residues 6 and 12 that likely arises from a read error; the protein given is the translation of the DNA. The genes are TRGV9 and TRGJ1 or TRGJ2. Germline V CDR1 and CDR2: GITISATS, ISYDGTV (reference sequence). This CDR3 contains 15 residues. The CDR3 sequence: CALWEAGLLYYNKLF. DNA for the CDR3: TGTGCCTTGTGGGAGGCCGGACTCCTTTATTATAATAAACTCTTT.

The chain's CDR3 is CATWDGFGSDWVKTF. The CDR3 DNA follows: TGTGCCACCTGGGATGGGTTTGGTAGTGATTGGGTCAAGACATTT. No J gene was assigned, while the V gene was called as TRGV4. The germline V gene has CDR1 EGSTGY and CDR2 YDSYTSSV. The CDR3 sequence is 15 residues long.

At least ten counts were recorded for this clone. The likely explanation is a read error, given a far larger clone one base away. Other DNA sequences in the same sample also yield this CDR3. This chain uses TRGV9 with TRGJ1 or TRGJ2. The CDR3 totals 15 residues. Looked up from germline, CDR1 is GITISATS and CDR2 is ISYDGTV (reference sequence). CDR3 in amino acids: CALWEVGGRYYKKLF. The CDR3 coding sequence is TGCGCCTTGTGGGAGGTGGGGGGTAGGTATTATAAGAAACTCTTT.

A word on this clone: TCRdb lists the protein of a much larger clone for this DNA, which differs at residue 7, so this is likely a read error; the protein given here is translated from the DNA itself. The sample holds other DNA sequences that translate to the same CDR3. This chain uses TRGV9 with TRGJ1 or TRGJ2. The J gene, absent from TCRdb, was called here by matching the DNA to germline. Germline CDR1 reads GITISATS; CDR2 reads ISYDGTV (reference sequence). The J segment lost 2 bases and the V segment lost 4 bases, leaving 8 bases of the junction unmatched. The CDR3 loop spans 14 amino acids. CDR3 protein: CALWDQTHYYKKLF. The CDR3, as DNA: TGTGCCTTGTGGGATCAAACACATTATTATAAGAAACTCTTT.

This clone came up many times. The V and J genes are TRGV9 and TRGJ1 or TRGJ2. In the absence of a J gene in TCRdb, the DNA was matched to germline to assign it here. This CDR3 spans 11 amino acids. Germline CDR1 reads GITISATS; CDR2 reads ISYDGTV (reference sequence). The CDR3 is CALGYEYKKLF. CDR3 nucleotide sequence: TGTGCATTGGGTTATGAATATAAGAAACTCTTT.

Concerning this clone itself: TCRdb lists the protein of a much larger clone for this DNA, which differs at residue 6, so this is likely a read error; the protein given here is translated from the DNA itself. The chain carries TRGV9 and TRGJ1 or TRGJ2. The J gene, not given by TCRdb, was assigned here from a germline match of the nucleotide sequence. Germline V gene lookup returns CDR1 GITISATS and CDR2 ISYDGTV (reference sequence). The J segment lost 5 bases and the V segment lost 6 bases, leaving 13 bases of the junction unmatched. CDR3 length: 14 amino acids. CDR3 in DNA: TGTGCCTTGTGGACCTACCTCTTGAATTATAAGAAACTCTTT. Translating gives CALWTYLLNYKKLF.

Of note for this clone: TCRdb assigns this DNA the protein of a much larger clone, which departs from its translation at residue 9; this likely reflects a read error, and the protein shown comes from translating the DNA. The V call is TRGV2, the J call TRGJ1 or TRGJ2. Germline CDR1 EGSNGY, CDR2 YDSYNSKV. CDR3 length: 13 residues. Here the CDR3 DNA reads TGTGCCACCTGGGACGGAATCTATTGTAAGAAACTCTTT. It yields the protein CATWDGIYCKKLF.

As for this clone: A read error is likely here: a far larger clone is one base away. In the same sample, other DNA sequences code for this CDR3. The V call is TRGV9, the J call TRGJP. The J gene, absent from TCRdb, was called here by matching the DNA to germline. The CDR3 contains 17 residues. Per the germline V gene, CDR1 is GITISATS and CDR2 is ISYDGTV (reference sequence). CDR3 residues: CALWEAEGELGKKIKVF. The DNA for the CDR3 is TGTGCTTTGTGGGAGGCGGAGGGGGAGTTGGGCAAAAAAATCAAGGTATTT.

Concerning this clone: The protein TCRdb gives is from a much larger clone and does not agree with this DNA's translation at residue 9, likely a read error; the protein shown here comes from the DNA. The chain employs TRGV9 and TRGJP. The J gene, absent from TCRdb, was called here by matching the DNA to germline. The V segment lost 0 bases and the J segment 12 bases; nucleotides outside the gene matches: 8. Germline V CDR1 and CDR2: GITISATS, ISYDGTV (reference sequence). CDR3 size: 16 residues. In DNA form, the CDR3 reads TGTGCCTTGTGGGAGGTGCGCAAGTGGGGCAAAAAAATCAAGGTATTT. Its protein is CALWEVRKWGKKIKVF.

A remark on this clone: A far larger clone lies a single base away; this is likely a read error. Different DNA sequences within this sample yield the same CDR3. The CDR3: CALWEVVRELGKKIKVF. As DNA, the CDR3 is TGTGCCCTGTGGGAGGTGGTAAGGGAGTTGGGCAAAAAAATCAAGGTATTT. The rearrangement joins TRGV9 to TRGJP. No J gene is reported in TCRdb; it was inferred here by comparing the DNA with germline. Looked up from germline, CDR1 is GITISATS and CDR2 is ISYDGTV (reference sequence). CDR3 size: 17 residues.

This clone was observed a few times. TCRdb's entry gives the protein of a much larger clone, which mismatches this DNA's translation at residues 5 and 10, likely from a read error; the protein reported here is translated from the DNA. This chain's CDR3 is CALWDVRYKQLF. CDR3 bases: TGTGCCTTGTGGGATGTGCGGTATAAGCAACTCTTT. J is TRGJ1 or TRGJ2 and V is TRGV9. The CDR3 is 12 amino acids. Germline V CDR1 and CDR2: GITISATS, ISYDGTV (reference sequence).

This clone came up a few times. The gene calls are TRGV9 and TRGJP. The CDR3 has 15 amino acids. V was clipped by 6 bases and J by 8 bases; unmatched bases: 7. Germline V gene data show CDR1 as GITISATS and CDR2 as ISYDGTV (reference sequence). The CDR3 coding sequence is TGTGCCTTGTGGAAGAAAAAGTTGGGCAAAAAAATCAAGGTATTT. Encoded protein: CALWKKKLGKKIKVF.

About this clone: The sample has other DNA sequences that encode this CDR3 too. The V and J genes are TRGV9 and TRGJ1 or TRGJ2. TCRdb supplies no J gene; here it was assigned by aligning the nucleotide sequence to germline. The CDR3 length is 13 residues. Germline CDR1 reads GITISATS; CDR2 reads ISYDGTV (reference sequence). Losses at the gene ends were 3 bases for V and 4 bases for J; bases not matched to a gene: 6. The CDR3 protein is CALWEHKYYKKLF. The CDR3 region has the DNA TGTGCCTTGTGGGAGCACAAGTATTATAAGAAACTCTTT.

Only a few counts were recorded for this clone. TCRdb pairs this DNA with a much larger clone's protein that differs at residue 5, likely a read error; the protein shown was translated from the DNA. The CDR3 bases are TGTGCCTTGTGGAAGGGCCAAGAGTTGGGCAAAAAAATCAAGGTATTT. Protein product: CALWKGQELGKKIKVF. This rearrangement joins TRGV9 to TRGJP. Germline matching of the DNA provided the J gene here, since TCRdb leaves it blank. Germline-derived CDR1 and CDR2 are GITISATS and ISYDGTV (reference sequence). The CDR3 is made up of 16 amino acids. The V gene end was trimmed by 6 bases and the J gene end by 4 bases; junction bases not matched to a gene: 6.

This clone was picked up a small number of times. A single base is all that separates this from a far larger clone, so a read error is likely. The sample holds other DNA sequences that translate to the same CDR3. In DNA form, the CDR3 reads TGTGCCTTGTGGGAGGTGCTAGAAGAGTTGGGCAAAAAAATAAAGGTATTT. Protein: CALWEVLEELGKKIKVF. The V gene reported is TRGV9; the J gene is uncalled. Germline loops: CDR1 GITISATS, CDR2 ISYDGTV (reference sequence). The CDR3 has 17 residues.

This clone was counted at least ten times. The rearrangement uses TRGV9 and TRGJ1 or TRGJ2. The J gene, not given by TCRdb, was assigned here from a germline match of the nucleotide sequence. Germline CDR1 and CDR2: GITISATS and ISYDGTV (reference sequence). This CDR3 region has 15 residues. J was trimmed by 3 bases and V by 0 bases; bases with no gene match: 8. CDR3 sequence reads: CALWEVLGSYYKKLF. Written as DNA, the CDR3 is TGTGCCTTGTGGGAGGTGTTGGGTAGTTATTATAAGAAACTCTTT.

This clone was picked up a small number of times. TCRdb's protein, taken from a much larger clone, differs from this DNA's translation at residue 5, likely owing to a read error; the protein displayed comes from the DNA. The chain uses TRGV9 and TRGJP. The trim removed 5 bases at V and 5 bases at J, leaving 9 bases unmatched. This CDR3 comprises 17 residues. Germline loops: CDR1 GITISATS, CDR2 ISYDGTV (reference sequence). CDR3 loop: CALWGVLKELGKKIKVF. The CDR3 bases are TGTGCCTTGTGGGGGGTACTCAAAGAGTTGGGCAAAAAAATCAAGGTATTT.

In its sample, this clone ranks as medium-sized. A much larger clone differs by one base, so this may be a read error. The V and J genes are TRGV9 and TRGJP. V trimming: 3 bases; J trimming: 6 bases; junction bases outside the gene matches: 2. The germline V gene has CDR1 GITISATS and CDR2 ISYDGTV (reference sequence). The CDR3 is 15 amino acids. The CDR3 region is CALWELELGKKIKVF. The CDR3 DNA reads as TGTGCCTTGTGGGAGTTAGAGTTGGGCAAAAAAATCAAGGTATTT.

This clone was observed a few times. The TCRdb record carries a much larger clone's protein, which differs from this DNA's translation at residue 8; a read error is the likely cause, and the protein listed here is the DNA translation. The chain couples TRGV9 to TRGJP. TCRdb offers no J gene call, so here the DNA was matched to germline to obtain one. This CDR3 has 15 residues. CDR1 and CDR2 (germline): GITISATS, ISYDGTV (reference sequence). CDR3: CALWEDEWGKKIKVF. CDR3 bases: TGTGCCTTGTGGGAGGATGAGTGGGGCAAAAAAATCAAGGTATTT.

The chain carries TRGV9 and TRGJP. There are 17 residues in the CDR3. V shed 3 bases and J 11 bases; nucleotides not matched to a gene: 13. Germline V gives CDR1 GITISATS, CDR2 ISYDGTV (reference sequence). The CDR3 spells CALWELLKDMGKKIKVF. CDR3 nucleotide sequence: TGTGCCTTGTGGGAGTTACTCAAAGATATGGGCAAAAAAATCAAGGTATTT.